Following are 30 T cell receptor beta chains from one sample sequenced in a study of T cell changes during pregnancy in multiple sclerosis. TCRdb's table, derived via immunoSEQ multiplex PCR, lists solely in-frame clones and lacks some. This sample yields about 56,000 clones, of which approximately 86% are seen a single time; about 0.4% belongs to the top ten. This sample comprised CD4+ T cells from peripheral blood mononuclear cells, obtained in the third trimester of pregnancy. Receptors were obtained from a female donor with multiple sclerosis, enrolled in a pregnancy study.

As concerns this clone: Compared with germline, one end of the junction differs, possibly owing to a read error. This sequence joins TRBV19 and TRBJ1-1; no reliable D call. The CDR3 is made up of 8 amino acids. Germline V gives CDR1 LNHDA, CDR2 SQIVND (reference sequence). The chain's CDR3 is CANGLRIF. CDR3 coding DNA: TGCGCGAACGGCCTGAGGATCTTT.

Here the CDR3 reads CASSSGTSVEQYF. DNA of the CDR3: TGTGCCAGCAGCTCCGGGACTAGCGTCGAGCAGTACTTC. The chain has TRBV5-4 and TRBJ2-7, with 10 bases matching TRBD2. The CDR3 has 13 residues. Trimming cost V 3 bases and J 6 bases; bases outside gene matches: 3. Germline CDR1 and CDR2: SGHNT and YYREEE (reference sequence).

The sample holds one count of this clone. The chain recombines TRBV4-2 with TRBJ2-7; TRBD1 matches at 9 bases. Trimming took 0 bases from V and 3 from J; bases not matched to a gene: 6. Germline V CDR1 and CDR2: LGHNA, YNFKEQ. The CDR3 totals 16 residues. CDR3 amino acids: CASSQEGPGQGYEQYF. The CDR3, as DNA: TGTGCCAGCAGCCAAGAAGGACCGGGACAGGGCTACGAGCAGTACTTC.

The rearrangement uses TRBV5-4 and TRBJ2-1, with 7 bases lining up with TRBD2. Germline V CDR1 and CDR2: SGHNT, YYREEE (reference sequence). This CDR3 contains 17 residues. J lost 9 bases, V lost 3 bases, and 18 bases had no gene match. CDR3 sequence reads: CASSWSAGGRAVGEQFF. The CDR3, as DNA: TGTGCCAGCAGCTGGTCGGCCGGGGGGAGGGCCGTTGGTGAGCAGTTCTTC.

The chain recombines TRBV7-2 with TRBJ2-2; weak D call: TRBD1 (5 bases). V was clipped by 4 bases and J by 6 bases, with 9 bases between them. Germline V gene sequence: CDR1 SGHTA, CDR2 FQGNSA. The CDR3 has 13 amino acids. CDR3: CASSWGRSGELFF. CDR3 DNA: TGTGCCAGCAGCTGGGGCCGCTCCGGGGAGCTGTTTTTT.

V usage is TRBV30 and J usage is TRBJ1-2; TRBD1 matches 8 bases. The trim removed 5 bases at V and 5 bases at J, leaving 1 base unmatched. This CDR3 has 11 residues. Per germline, CDR1 GTSNPN and CDR2 SVGIG (reference sequence). In DNA, the CDR3 is TGTGCCTGGGGGACAGGTTATGGCTACACCTTC. Its translation: CAWGTGYGYTF.

The V gene is TRBV6-1, the J gene TRBJ2-3, with 14 nucleotides matching TRBD2. V lost 4 bases, J lost 4 bases, and 1 base stayed unmatched. Germline CDR1 and CDR2: MNHNS and SASEGT. The CDR3 extends over 15 amino acids. The CDR3 sequence: CASSGLAGGPDTQYF. CDR3 bases: TGTGCCAGCAGTGGACTAGCGGGAGGGCCAGATACGCAGTATTTT.

The rearrangement uses TRBV2 and TRBJ2-7; tentatively, D is TRBD1 (5 bases). Per the germline V gene, CDR1 is SNHLY and CDR2 is FYNNEI. Trimming took 3 bases from V and 2 from J, leaving 14 bases between them. The CDR3 consists of 15 residues. CDR3 residues: CASSEGQGGAYEQYF. For the CDR3, the DNA is TGTGCCAGCAGTGAGGGGCAGGGTGGTGCCTACGAGCAGTACTTC.

V gene TRBV2 combines with J gene TRBJ2-3; TRBD1 is a possible D gene (5 bases). The germline V gene encodes CDR1 SNHLY and CDR2 FYNNEI. The CDR3 runs to 14 residues. V lost 6 bases to trimming and J lost 0 bases, with 10 bases between them. In DNA form, the CDR3 reads TGTGCCAGCAGAGCAGGACACAGCACAGATACGCAGTATTTT. Translated: CASRAGHSTDTQYF. Combining the CDR3 with reference TRBV2 and TRBJ2-3 gives the whole variable domain EPEVTQTPSHQVTQMGQEVILRCVPISNHLYFYWYRQILGQKVEFLVSFYNNEISEKSEIFDDQFSVERPDGSNFTLKIRSTKLEDSAMYFCASRAGHSTDTQYFGPGTRLTVL.

This rearrangement joins TRBV10-3 to TRBJ2-5; tentatively, D is TRBD1 (6 bases). The V gene lost 6 bases and the J gene lost 2 bases, with 13 bases spanning the gap. The CDR3 sequence is 14 residues long. Germline CDR1 ENHRY, CDR2 SYGVKD. CDR3 sequence: CAISPKQGQETQYF. CDR3 coding DNA: TGTGCCATCAGCCCTAAACAGGGACAAGAGACCCAGTACTTC.

This chain links TRBV5-1 with TRBJ2-7; TRBD2 is a possible D gene (6 bases). V was cut by 7 bases and J by 3 bases, with 11 bases left in between. Germline V gene data show CDR1 as SGHRS and CDR2 as YFSETQ. CDR3 length: 12 amino acids. CDR3 nucleotide sequence: TGCGCCAGCCGCAAGGAGGGCTACGAGCAGTACTTC. Its protein product is CASRKEGYEQYF.

V and J are TRBV28 and TRBJ1-5, with TRBD1 identical over 9 bases. CDR1 and CDR2 (germline): MDHEN, SYDVKM. V shed 4 bases, J shed 2 bases, and the junction held 6 bases outside the gene matches. The CDR3 has 16 residues. The CDR3 sequence is CASSSPQGAGNQPQHF. The CDR3, as DNA: TGTGCCAGCAGTTCCCCACAGGGGGCGGGCAATCAGCCCCAGCATTTT.

This clone appeared once. The V gene is TRBV5-1, the J gene TRBJ1-1; D ambiguous. The germline V and J ends were trimmed by 6 bases and 3 bases, with 15 bases remaining between them. Germline V gene lookup returns CDR1 SGHRS and CDR2 YFSETQ. CDR3 size: 14 residues. CDR3 sequence: CASTQWSSDTEAFF. DNA of the CDR3: TGCGCCAGCACTCAATGGAGTTCGGACACTGAAGCTTTCTTT. The complete variable domain, with remaining parts taken from reference TRBV5-1 and TRBJ1-1, reads KAGVTQTPRYLIKTRGQQVTLSCSPISGHRSVSWYQQTPGQGLQFLFEYFSETQRNKGNFPGRFSGRQFSNSRSEMNVSTLELGDSALYLCASTQWSSDTEAFFGQGTRLTVV.

J is TRBJ2-3 and V is TRBV6-5; a possible D gene is TRBD1 (6 bases). Germline CDR1 MNHEY, CDR2 SVGAGI. Trimming left V 5 bases short and J 0 bases short, with 12 bases between. The CDR3 has 15 amino acids. The CDR3 DNA is TGTGCCAGCAGTCCCGACAGGAGAAGCACAGATACGCAGTATTTT. It translates to CASSPDRRSTDTQYF.

A few counts support this clone. V gene TRBV9 combines with J gene TRBJ2-3; D call uncertain. This CDR3 has 14 amino acids. Germline loops: CDR1 SGDLS, CDR2 YYNGEE. V was cut by 9 bases and J by 1 base, with 15 bases left in between. The CDR3 loop is CATQTQLGTDTQYF. CDR3 DNA sequence: TGTGCCACCCAGACACAGTTGGGCACAGATACGCAGTATTTT.

The V gene is TRBV5-1, the J gene TRBJ2-5; no clear D. There are 12 residues in the CDR3. Germline V gene lookup returns CDR1 SGHRS and CDR2 YFSETQ. V was pared by 4 bases and J by 0 bases, with 4 bases between. The CDR3 is CASSRYQETQYF. The DNA for the CDR3 is TGCGCCAGCAGCCGGTACCAAGAGACCCAGTACTTC.

This chain uses TRBV2 with TRBJ1-2, with no clear D. Trimming pared 2 bases from V and 6 bases from J, leaving 13 bases between. CDR1 and CDR2 from the germline V gene are SNHLY and FYNNEI. The CDR3 contains 14 residues. CDR3 sequence (DNA): TGTGCCAGCAGTGAATCGGGGTTAAATGATGGCTACACCTTC. Translated, it gives CASSESGLNDGYTF.

CDR3: CASSQDRGREGLFF. As DNA, the CDR3 is TGCGCCAGCAGCCAAGATAGGGGACGGGAGGGCCTCTTCTTC. The chain links TRBV4-1 to TRBJ2-1, with 8 positions matching TRBD2. J was trimmed by 16 bases and V by 0 bases; bases with no gene match: 11. From germline, CDR1 is MGHRA and CDR2 YSYEKL. The CDR3 covers 14 residues.

This sequence joins TRBV5-1 and TRBJ2-7, with TRBD1 matching 11 bases. Germline assignment: CDR1 SGHRS and CDR2 YFSETQ. Germline trimming cut 3 bases from V and 6 bases from J; bases unmatched to any gene: 8. CDR3 length equals 15 residues. Written as DNA, the CDR3 is TGCGCCAGCAGCTGGAGGGACAGGGGGGGAGGCGAGCAGTACTTC. It encodes CASSWRDRGGGEQYF.

This chain joins TRBV4-3 and TRBJ2-7; D gene uncertain. V was trimmed by 0 bases and J by 6 bases, leaving 9 bases between them. CDR1 and CDR2 from the germline V gene are LGHNA and YSLEER. This CDR3 comprises 13 residues. CDR3 protein: CASSQDIRGEQYF. As DNA, the CDR3 is TGCGCCAGCAGCCAAGATATTCGAGGCGAGCAGTACTTC.

Here the CDR3 reads CASSIRAGDYEKLFF. CDR3 bases: TGTGCCAGTAGTATACGGGCAGGGGATTATGAAAAACTGTTTTTT. V usage is TRBV19 and J usage is TRBJ1-4; D possibly corresponds to TRBD1 (6 bases). CDR3 size: 15 residues. Germline V gene sequence: CDR1 LNHDA, CDR2 SQIVND (reference sequence). Deletions cut 2 bases from V and 6 bases from J, with 13 bases between. The whole variable domain, filled in from reference TRBV19 and TRBJ1-4, reads DGGITQSPKYLFRKEGQNVTLSCEQNLNHDAMYWYRQDPGQGLRLIYYSQIVNDFQKGDIAEGYSVSREKKESFPLTVTSAQKNPTAFYLCASSIRAGDYEKLFFGSGTQLSVL.

The gene calls are TRBV27 and TRBJ2-6; D is possibly TRBD1 (5 bases). V was pared by 4 bases and J by 4 bases, with 11 bases between. CDR1 and CDR2 from the germline V gene are MNHEY and SMNVEV (reference sequence). CDR3 length equals 15 residues. CDR3 loop: CASSSRVDGANVLTF. The CDR3 nucleotides read TGTGCCAGCAGTTCCAGGGTGGACGGGGCCAACGTCCTGACTTTC. Full variable domain (rest looked up from reference TRBV27 and TRBJ2-6): EAQVTQNPRYLITVTGKKLTVTCSQNMNHEYMSWYRQDPGLGLRQIYYSMNVEVTDKGDVPEGYKVSRKEKRNFPLILESPSPNQTSLYFCASSSRVDGANVLTFGAGSRLTVL.

The chain uses TRBV7-8 and TRBJ2-7; 7 bases agree with TRBD1. This CDR3 region has 16 residues. CDR1 and CDR2 (germline): SGHVS, FQNEAQ. Trimming took 2 bases from V and 0 from J; bases not matched to a gene: 7. The CDR3 loop reads CASSLRQGRGSYEQYF. Here the CDR3 DNA reads TGTGCCAGCAGCTTAAGACAGGGTAGAGGCTCCTACGAGCAGTACTTC.

The J gene is TRBJ1-2, the V gene TRBV5-1; TRBD1 matches at 7 bases. In germline, CDR1 is SGHRS, CDR2 YFSETQ. The CDR3 contains 15 residues. The V segment lost 4 bases and the J segment 4 bases; nucleotides outside the gene matches: 10. CDR3 region: CASSLTGQEPYGYTF. DNA of the CDR3: TGCGCCAGCAGCCTGACCGGACAGGAACCCTATGGCTACACCTTC.

This chain joins TRBV27 and TRBJ1-6; TRBD1 matches at 8 bases. This CDR3 spans 13 amino acids. CDR1 and CDR2 from the germline V gene are MNHEY and SMNVEV (reference sequence). Losses at the gene ends were 6 bases for V and 8 bases for J; bases not matched to a gene: 3. The CDR3 DNA reads as TGTGCCAGCAGGCAGGGGGCAGATTCACCCCTCCACTTT. Translated, it gives CASRQGADSPLHF.

The V gene is TRBV29-1, the J gene TRBJ1-3; a weak D match, TRBD1 (6 bases). The CDR3 is 14 residues long. The V end was cut by 7 bases, the J end by 3 bases, with 16 bases between. Germline loops: CDR1 SQVTM, CDR2 ANQGSEA. The CDR3 DNA reads as TGCAGCGCCTGGTACAGGGAGAATGGAAACACCATATATTTT. This sequence encodes CSAWYRENGNTIYF.

This clone was recorded once. The J gene is TRBJ2-7, the V gene TRBV2; TRBD1 matches at 7 bases. This CDR3 has 12 residues. V lost 6 bases and J lost 7; bases outside the gene matches: 6. In germline, CDR1 is SNHLY, CDR2 FYNNEI. The CDR3 sequence is CASRGQLKEQYF. The CDR3 DNA follows: TGTGCCAGCAGGGGACAGTTGAAGGAGCAGTACTTC.

This chain links TRBV6-1 with TRBJ1-2, with TRBD1 matching 8 bases. The trim removed 10 bases at V and 6 bases at J, leaving 10 bases unmatched. Germline lookup yields CDR1 MNHNS and CDR2 SASEGT. The CDR3 extends over 13 amino acids. As DNA, the CDR3 is TGTGCCACCCACCGGGACAGGTATAATGGCTACACCTTC. Encoded protein: CATHRDRYNGYTF.

The chain uses TRBV2 and TRBJ1-4; 7 bases agree with TRBD1. The V gene end was trimmed by 5 bases and the J gene end by 1 base; junction bases not matched to a gene: 1. The CDR3 totals 14 residues. Germline CDR1 and CDR2: SNHLY and FYNNEI. This CDR3 is CASSRQGTNEKLFF. CDR3 nucleotides: TGTGCCAGCAGTCGACAGGGAACTAATGAAAAACTGTTTTTT.

This clone was seen just once. The V call is TRBV2, the J call TRBJ2-7; 7 positions agree with TRBD2. The ends lost 2 bases at V and 5 bases at J; junction bases unmatched: 9. The CDR3 is 15 residues long. Germline V gene sequence: CDR1 SNHLY, CDR2 FYNNEI. The CDR3 here is CASSEIRGSPHEQYF. The CDR3 DNA follows: TGTGCCAGCAGTGAAATTCGCGGGAGTCCACACGAGCAGTACTTC.